Below, one TCR beta chain is given with its context. TCRdb passed the RT-PCR reads through MiXCR, listing each CDR3 protein once. The table shows approximately 700,000 distinct CDR3 sequences, with approximately 15% occurring only once. The sample is drawn from a study of response to subunit inactivated influenza vaccine. CDR3 length: 13 residues. V was trimmed by 6 bases and J by 7 bases, leaving 13 bases between them. The specimen was PBMCs from blood, collected around two weeks before vaccination. The origin of this receptor is a man over 45 who received an inactivated influenza vaccine. V is TRBV12-3 or TRBV12-4 and J is TRBJ2-4, with a weak D call TRBD2 (5 bases). The CDR3 region is CASSFTPGNIQYF. CDR3 sequence (DNA): TGTGCCAGCAGCTTTACACCGGGGAACATTCAGTACTTC.